The source of this T cell receptor (beta chain) is a study of blood T cell repertoires in COVID-19. Looking at the study overall: T cells, B-cell-depleted T cells, or PBMCs supplied cDNA or gDNA.

The ends were cut back, 0 bases at V and 5 bases at J, with 6 bases in the middle. Germline V CDR1 and CDR2: SGHDT, YYEEEE. This CDR3 region has 13 residues. The study drew participants aged about 18 to 89 years from some 25 US areas. Participants reported their clinical history, and cohort assignment relied on those reports. Exposed volunteers were people who met a COVID-19 case within 2 weeks before study entry. The data were produced by immunoSEQ multiplex PCR, yet TCRdb's version contains in-frame clones alone and is incomplete. Of about 200,000 clones listed, 84% are singletons. Sequencing used PBMCs or T cells enriched from blood (not recorded which). The clonotype was recovered from a woman in her thirties who had been exposed to COVID-19. This chain links TRBV5-6 with TRBJ2-1; D might be TRBD2 (6 bases). The CDR3 region is CASSLGGDNEQFF. CDR3 coding DNA: TGTGCCAGCAGCTTGGGCGGGGACAATGAGCAGTTCTTC.